This TCR beta chain derives from a study of blood T cells in healthy people across ages. Findings and limits, study-wide: Roughly linearly, TCR beta diversity per million T cells fell as age increased.

Germline-derived CDR1 and CDR2 are SGHTA and FQGNSA. Between the trimmed V and J ends, which lost 5 bases and 6 bases, there was a span of 21 bases. The CDR3 has 16 residues. All donors came from Russia, were Caucasian and healthy, and spanned ages roughly 6 to 95. Per sample, no less than 6 micrograms of total RNA were extracted. Alongside a J-beta primer mix, a sample-barcoded 5' primer served in a second PCR lasting about 7 to 11 cycles. Every individual sample yielded 3 million or more paired-end reads (each containing CDR3). Each CDR3 protein gets one entry after TCRdb re-called the 5' RACE reads with MiXCR. The table records about 1.7 million distinct CDR3 sequences, 28% of them present only once. To note about this clonotype: Its target is unknown.

The sequence was collected from a woman in her 30s in good health. Sequences were obtained from blood. The chain is built from TRBV7-2 and TRBJ2-3; D could derive from TRBD1 or TRBD2 (5 bases each). CDR3 DNA sequence: TGTGCCAGCAGCCTCCACGAGGGCGGTGGGGCGGATACGCAGTATTTT. It is translated as CASSLHEGGGADTQYF.